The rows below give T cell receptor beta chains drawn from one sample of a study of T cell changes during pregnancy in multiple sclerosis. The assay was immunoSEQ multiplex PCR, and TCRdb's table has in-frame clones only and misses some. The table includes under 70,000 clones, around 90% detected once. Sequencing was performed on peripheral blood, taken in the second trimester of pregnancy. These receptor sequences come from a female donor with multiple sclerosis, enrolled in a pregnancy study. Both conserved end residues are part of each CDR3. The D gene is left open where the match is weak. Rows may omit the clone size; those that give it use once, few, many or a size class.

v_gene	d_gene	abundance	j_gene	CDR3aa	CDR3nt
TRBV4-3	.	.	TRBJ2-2	CASSQDPGLTETGELFF	TGCGCCAGCAGCCAAGATCCGGGACTGACGGAAACCGGGGAGCTGTTTTTT
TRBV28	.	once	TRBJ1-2	CASSSSSGIVGYTF	.
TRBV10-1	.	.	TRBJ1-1	CASSEDMVGREAFF	TGCGCCAGCAGTGAGGACATGGTTGGGCGTGAAGCTTTCTTT
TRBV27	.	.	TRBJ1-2	CASSATRGFYGYTF	TGTGCCAGCAGTGCCACCCGGGGATTCTATGGCTACACCTTC
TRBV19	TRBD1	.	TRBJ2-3	CASRDRGSPDTQYF	TGTGCCAGTAGAGACAGGGGATCTCCAGATACGCAGTATTTT
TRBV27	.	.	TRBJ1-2	CASSLYPGIFGNYGYTF	TGTGCCAGCAGTTTATACCCGGGGATTTTCGGGAACTATGGCTACACCTTC
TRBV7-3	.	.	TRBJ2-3	CASSSYTDTQYF	TGTGCCAGCAGCAGCTACACAGATACGCAGTATTTT
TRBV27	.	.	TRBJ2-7	CASSWTGRGYEQYF	TGTGCCAGCAGTTGGACAGGGAGGGGGTACGAGCAGTACTTC
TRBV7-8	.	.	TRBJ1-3	CASSSLSGNTIYF	TGTGCCAGCAGCTCCCTCTCTGGAAACACCATATATTTT
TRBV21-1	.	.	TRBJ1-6	CASSKGTGGSPLHF	TGTGCCAGCAGCAAAGGGACAGGGGGCTCACCCCTCCACTTT
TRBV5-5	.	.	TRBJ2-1	CASSSRLEGTLAKQFF	TGTGCCAGCAGCTCCCGACTAGAGGGTACTCTGGCTAAGCAGTTCTTC
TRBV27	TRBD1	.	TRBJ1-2	CASSGTGGSYGYTF	TGTGCCAGCAGTGGGACAGGGGGTAGCTATGGCTACACCTTC
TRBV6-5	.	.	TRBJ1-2	CASSRTTGNYGYTF	TGTGCCAGCAGCCGAACTACAGGGAACTATGGCTACACCTTC
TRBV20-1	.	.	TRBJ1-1	CSARVATEAFF	TGCAGTGCTAGGGTGGCAACTGAAGCTTTCTTT
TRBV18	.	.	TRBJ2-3	CASSPPRPGPSTDTQYF	TGTGCCAGCTCACCACCGAGACCAGGGCCGAGCACAGATACGCAGTATTTT
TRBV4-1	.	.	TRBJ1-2	CASSQVQRVVTYGYTF	TGCGCCAGCAGCCAAGTTCAACGCGTAGTTACTTATGGCTACACCTTC
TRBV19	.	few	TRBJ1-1	CASGQNKNTEAFF	TGTGCCAGTGGACAGAATAAGAACACTGAAGCTTTCTTT
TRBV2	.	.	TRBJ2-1	CASSDAGEQFF	TGTGCCAGCAGTGACGCGGGTGAGCAGTTCTTC
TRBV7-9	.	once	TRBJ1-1	CASSSQGGNTEAFF	TGTGCCAGCAGCTCCCAGGGCGGGAACACTGAAGCTTTCTTT
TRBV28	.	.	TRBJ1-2	CASSLLMGAHTF	TGTGCCAGCAGTTTATTGATGGGGGCGCACACCTTC
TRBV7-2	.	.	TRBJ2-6	CASSLPGNHVLTF	TGTGCCAGCAGTCTCCCAGGGAACCACGTCCTGACTTTC
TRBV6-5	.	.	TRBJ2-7	CASSYSREGYDEQYF	TGTGCCAGCAGTTACTCGCGGGAAGGGTACGACGAGCAGTACTTC
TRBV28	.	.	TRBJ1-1	CASREDSEDTEAFF	TGTGCCAGCAGGGAGGACAGTGAAGACACTGAAGCTTTCTTT
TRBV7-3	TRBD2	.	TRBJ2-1	CASSLNAGGAYNEQFF	TGTGCCAGCAGCTTAAATGCGGGGGGCGCCTACAATGAGCAGTTCTTC
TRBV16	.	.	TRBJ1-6	CASSQLPGNSPLHF	TGTGCCAGCAGCCAATTACCAGGCAATTCACCCCTCCACTTT
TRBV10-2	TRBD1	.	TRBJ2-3	CASSYLGQGPDTQYF	TGCGCCAGCAGTTACCTGGGACAGGGTCCAGATACGCAGTATTTT
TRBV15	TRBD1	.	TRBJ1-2	CATSRADRGSLNGYTF	TGTGCCACCAGCAGAGCGGACAGGGGATCGTTGAATGGCTACACCTTC
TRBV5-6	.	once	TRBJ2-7	CASSLGGGQYEQYF	TGTGCCAGCAGCTTGGGTGGGGGCCAATACGAGCAGTACTTC
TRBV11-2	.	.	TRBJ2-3	CASSLQSSTDTQYF	TGTGCCAGCAGCTTGCAGTCTAGCACAGATACGCAGTATTTT
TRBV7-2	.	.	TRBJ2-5	CASSFNGRETQYF	TGTGCCAGCAGCTTCAACGGTCGGGAGACCCAGTACTTC
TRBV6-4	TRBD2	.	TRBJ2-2	CASSTRAGGTGELFF	TGTGCCAGCAGTACCCGAGCGGGGGGTACCGGGGAGCTGTTTTTT
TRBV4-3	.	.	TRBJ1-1	CASSQRLSTEAFF	TGCGCCAGCAGCCAGCGGTTGAGCACTGAAGCTTTCTTT
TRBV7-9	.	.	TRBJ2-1	CASSFTGSKSSYNEQFF	TGTGCCAGCAGCTTTACGGGATCAAAGAGCTCCTACAATGAGCAGTTCTTC
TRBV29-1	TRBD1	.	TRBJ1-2	CSVWNLRRGQGDYGYTF	TGCAGCGTATGGAACCTCCGGCGAGGACAGGGCGACTATGGCTACACCTTC
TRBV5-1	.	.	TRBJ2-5	CASSWDSQETQYF	TGCGCCAGCTCCTGGGACTCCCAAGAGACCCAGTACTTC
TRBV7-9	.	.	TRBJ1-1	CASSLPGSTEAFF	TGTGCCAGCAGCTTGCCGGGTAGCACTGAAGCTTTCTTT
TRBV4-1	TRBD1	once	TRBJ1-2	CASSRTGVHGYTF	TGCGCCAGCAGCCGAACAGGGGTTCATGGCTACACCTTC
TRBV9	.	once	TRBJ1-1	CASSNRQEGGEAFF	TGTGCCAGCAGTAATCGACAGGAAGGCGGTGAAGCTTTCTTT
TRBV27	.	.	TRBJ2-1	CASSLLASYNEQFF	TGTGCCAGCAGTTTACTTGCTAGCTACAATGAGCAGTTCTTC
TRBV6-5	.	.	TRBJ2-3	CASSYSSRVYTDTQYF	TGTGCCAGCAGTTACTCGTCACGGGTGTACACAGATACGCAGTATTTT
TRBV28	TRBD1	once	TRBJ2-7	CASSLTGGGDEQYF	TGTGCCAGCAGCCTGACAGGGGGCGGAGACGAGCAGTACTTC